A selection of T cell receptor beta chains follows, all from one sample in a study of cytomegalovirus exposure and HLA in healthy donors. Profiling relied on immunoSEQ multiplex PCR, and the TCRdb table lists in-frame clones only, not all of them. The repertoire holds 200,000 to 250,000 clones, with around four fifths as singletons. Sequencing used PBMCs. The receptors originated from a woman in her forties in good health and CMV-seronegative. Both conserved end residues are part of each CDR3. D genes are given only for firm matches. The listing skips clone size in some rows; elsewhere it reads once, few, many or a size class.

j_call v_call d_call clone_size cdr3_nt cdr3_aa
TRBJ2-7 TRBV7-9 TRBD2 NA TGTGCCAGCAGCCTCCAGACTAGCGCGGACCACTACGAGCAGTACTTC CASSLQTSADHYEQYF
TRBJ2-1 TRBV9 NA once TGTGCCAGCAGCCCCCACCGGGGCTCCTACAATGAGCAGTTCTTC CASSPHRGSYNEQFF
TRBJ2-1 TRBV9 TRBD1 NA TGTGCCAGCAGCCCCTGGACAGGGGACTACAATGAGCAGTTCTTC CASSPWTGDYNEQFF
TRBJ2-7 TRBV4-2 NA NA TGTGCCAGCAGCGGGGATGGGGGGTACGAGCAGTACTTC CASSGDGGYEQYF
TRBJ2-7 TRBV5-6 NA NA TGTGCCAGCAGCTTGTCCGGGCAGGGAATTTCGGGGCAGTACTTC CASSLSGQGISGQYF
TRBJ2-3 TRBV11-3 TRBD2 NA TGTGCCAGCAGCACCGGGACTAGCGGAACGACAGATACGCAGTATTTT CASSTGTSGTTDTQYF
TRBJ2-7 TRBV5-6 NA NA TGTGCCAGCAGCGTAGCCTACGAGCAGTACTTC CASSVAYEQYF
TRBJ1-2 TRBV28 NA NA TGTGCCAGCAGTTGGACAGCAGTAAACTATGGCTACACCTTC CASSWTAVNYGYTF
TRBJ2-7 TRBV11-3 NA NA TGTGCCAGCAGCTTATATAGTTCGGACGAGCAGTACTTC CASSLYSSDEQYF
TRBJ1-5 TRBV18 NA NA TGTGCCAGCTCACCGACGCAGGGTTATGGTCTGGATCAGCCCCAGCATTTT CASSPTQGYGLDQPQHF
TRBJ2-5 TRBV13 TRBD2 NA TGTGCCAGCAGCCTCCGACTAGCGGGGGGACAAGAGACCCAGTACTTC CASSLRLAGGQETQYF
TRBJ1-6 TRBV15 NA NA TGTGCCACCAGCAGAGCAGGGGAGCAACCCCTCCACTTT CATSRAGEQPLHF
TRBJ2-2 TRBV19 TRBD1 NA TGTGCCAGTAGTACAGGGGGAGCGAACACCGGGGAGCTGTTTTTT CASSTGGANTGELFF
TRBJ2-4 TRBV19 NA NA TGTGCCAGTAGTATGGGATTGGACAGTCTAAAAAACATTCAGTACTTC CASSMGLDSLKNIQYF
TRBJ2-1 TRBV27 TRBD2 NA TGTGCCAGCAGTTTAAGGGCTAGCGGGGGAGATAGTAATGAGCAGTTCTTC CASSLRASGGDSNEQFF
TRBJ2-2 TRBV5-1 TRBD1 NA TGCGCCAGCTCTAGGACAGGGGATGAAACCGGGGAGCTGTTTTTT CASSRTGDETGELFF
TRBJ2-3 TRBV2 NA NA TGTGCCAGCAGTGCAGCGGTTACTAGCACAGATACGCAGTATTTT CASSAAVTSTDTQYF